This T cell receptor (beta chain) appears in the sequencing data of a study of radiotherapy plus CTLA-4 blockade in lung cancer. Study as a whole: Among all patients, 18% showed objective responses, while roughly 28% had disease control.

Generated by immunoSEQ multiplex PCR, the TCRdb table keeps only in-frame clones and is missing some. The sample holds 43,000 or so clones, approximately 73% seen once. V was clipped by 3 bases and J by 4 bases; unmatched bases: 8. The CDR3 length is 17 residues. Germline CDR1 reads KGHSH; CDR2 reads LQKENI. The rearrangement uses TRBV18 and TRBJ2-3; 12 bases fit TRBD1. The TCR originated in a human donor with non-small cell lung cancer who had a complete response to radiotherapy plus ipilimumab. The specimen was peripheral blood, collected from a patient treated with radiotherapy plus ipilimumab. DNA for the CDR3: TGTGCCAGCTCACCCTCCGGGACAGGGGGCTTAGCAGATACGCAGTATTTT. Its protein product is CASSPSGTGGLADTQYF.